These 6 T cell receptor beta chains share one sample of origin, sequenced in a study of CD8+ T cells in alopecia areata. RNA extraction was followed by reverse transcription into cDNA, which acted as the sequencing template. Measured with immunoSEQ multiplex PCR; TCRdb has only the in-frame clones, and not every one. The data show approximately 210,000 clones, with around three fifths seen just once and 4.2% held by the top ten. The sample's treatment: oral pan-JAK inhibitor, 5-10 mg twice daily. Source: CD4+ T cells sorted from blood, taken at week 4, from a patient treated with tofacitinib. These receptors were obtained from a human donor with alopecia areata.

V and J are TRBV7-2 and TRBJ2-5, with D possibly TRBD1 on 5 matching bases. The CDR3 spans 14 residues. Trimming took off 1 base at V and 4 bases at J, with 10 bases between the two ends. Germline lookup yields CDR1 SGHTA and CDR2 FQGNSA. CDR3 bases: TGTGCCAGCAGCTTAGATCAGGGTTCAGAGACCCAGTACTTC. Its protein is CASSLDQGSETQYF.

V and J are TRBV29-1 and TRBJ1-2; no clear D gene. Germline CDR1 and CDR2: SQVTM and ANQGSEA. V dropped 4 bases and J dropped 1 base, with 10 bases sitting between them. This CDR3 region has 13 residues. CDR3 loop: CSVVPLRNYGYTF. The CDR3 DNA reads as TGCAGCGTTGTGCCCTTGCGTAACTATGGCTACACCTTC. Filled out from reference TRBV29-1 and TRBJ1-2, the complete variable domain reads SAVISQKPSRDICQRGTSLTIQCQVDSQVTMMFWYRQQPGQSLTLIATANQGSEATYESGFVIDKFPISRPNLTFSTLTVSNMSPEDSSIYLCSVVPLRNYGYTFGSGTRLTVV.

The chain is built from TRBV5-8 and TRBJ1-2; D is ambiguous. Trimming removed 5 bases from V and 2 bases from J, with 25 bases in between. CDR3 length: 18 residues. The germline V gene has CDR1 SGHTS and CDR2 YDEGEE. The CDR3 spells CASRREKGTAKGNYGYTF. The DNA of the CDR3 is TGTGCCAGCAGGCGTGAGAAGGGTACGGCTAAGGGAAACTATGGCTACACCTTC.

In this sample, this clone turned up once. The gene calls are TRBV30 and TRBJ1-2; D call uncertain. Germline CDR1 GTSNPN, CDR2 SVGIG (reference sequence). The V and J ends lost 2 bases and 4 bases respectively, with 8 bases between them. This CDR3 has 12 residues. This CDR3 is CAWSLGTYGYTF. Written as DNA, the CDR3 is TGTGCCTGGAGTTTGGGCACCTATGGCTACACCTTC.

This clone was found a few times. The CDR3 DNA sequence: TGCAGTGCTAGAGAGAATCAGCCCCAGCATTTT. This codes for CSARENQPQHF. The V call is TRBV20-1, the J call TRBJ1-5; unclear D gene. V gave up 0 bases and J gave up 4 bases, with 1 base separating them. The CDR3 is 11 residues long. The germline V gene has CDR1 DFQATT and CDR2 SNEGSKA (reference sequence).

The chain links TRBV2 to TRBJ1-5; 10 bases fit TRBD1. Trimming cost V 5 bases and J 0 bases; bases outside gene matches: 4. The CDR3 sequence is 16 residues long. Per the germline V gene, CDR1 is SNHLY and CDR2 is FYNNEI. As DNA, the CDR3 is TGTGCCAGCAGTCTAGACAGGGGGCTTAGCAATCAGCCCCAGCATTTT. Protein: CASSLDRGLSNQPQHF.